Listed here are 9 T cell receptor beta chains from one sample, sequenced in a study of long-term antiretroviral therapy in people with HIV. Survey level was the resolution at which the v3.0 immunoSEQ assay ran. Sequencing used immunoSEQ multiplex PCR; TCRdb keeps in-frame clones, though not all of them. The profile shows tens of thousands of clones, more than 65% of them singletons. The sample was unsorted PBMCs, taken 0.6 years after starting antiretroviral therapy. The receptor set was obtained from a man aged 18 to 29 with HIV.

This clone showed up just once. The chain is built from TRBV5-1 and TRBJ2-5; 8 nucleotides agree with TRBD2. Germline V lookup: CDR1 SGHRS, CDR2 YFSETQ. The trim removed 4 bases at V and 5 bases at J, leaving 7 bases unmatched. The CDR3 sequence is 14 residues long. DNA for the CDR3: TGCGCCAGCAGCCCGGGGGGGGGCCGGGAGACCCAGTACTTC. It yields the protein CASSPGGGRETQYF. Together with reference TRBV5-1 and TRBJ2-5, the CDR3 gives the full variable domain: KAGVTQTPRYLIKTRGQQVTLSCSPISGHRSVSWYQQTPGQGLQFLFEYFSETQRNKGNFPGRFSGRQFSNSRSEMNVSTLELGDSALYLCASSPGGGRETQYFGPGTRLLVL.

This clone occurred a few times. The CDR3 DNA follows: TGTGCCAGCAGTCTGACAGGGGGCGGGAGTCAGCCCCAGCATTTT. As protein: CASSLTGGGSQPQHF. The chain combines TRBV2 with TRBJ1-5; 10 nucleotides line up with TRBD1. The CDR3 runs to 15 residues. V lost 5 bases, J lost 6 bases, and 7 bases stayed unmatched. CDR1 and CDR2 from the germline V gene are SNHLY and FYNNEI.

The rearrangement links TRBV27 to TRBJ2-7, with TRBD1 identical over 7 bases. V lost 5 bases, J lost 3 bases, and 7 bases stayed unmatched. The CDR3 totals 14 residues. Germline CDR1 and CDR2: MNHEY and SMNVEV (reference sequence). As DNA, the CDR3 is TGTGCCAGCAGTGAGACAGGGTTAGGCTACGAGCAGTACTTC. It yields the protein CASSETGLGYEQYF.

The chain recombines TRBV2 with TRBJ2-3; D may match TRBD1 or TRBD2 (5 bases each). Germline CDR1 is SNHLY and CDR2 is FYNNEI. V was cut by 6 bases and J by 6 bases, with 19 bases left in between. The CDR3 totals 15 residues. The CDR3 protein is CASRPGPNPGDTQYF. As DNA, the CDR3 is TGTGCCAGCAGGCCGGGACCCAACCCGGGGGATACGCAGTATTTT.

This clone was recorded only once. The chain combines TRBV15 with TRBJ2-7, with a weak D call TRBD2 (6 bases). The length of the CDR3 is 14 residues. V was clipped by 5 bases and J by 2 bases, with 13 bases between them. The V gene's germline CDR1 is LNHNV and CDR2 YYDKDF (reference sequence). The CDR3 spells CATSLGGETYEQYF. CDR3 nucleotide sequence: TGTGCCACCAGCCTGGGAGGCGAAACCTACGAGCAGTACTTC.

The J gene is TRBJ2-7, the V gene TRBV6-6; a possible D gene is TRBD2 (6 bases). V dropped 6 bases and J dropped 0 bases, with 15 bases sitting between them. The CDR3 consists of 15 residues. Germline V CDR1 and CDR2: MNHNY, SVGAGI (reference sequence). The CDR3 coding sequence is TGTGCCAGCAGACGGGGACTTCCAGGCTCCTACGAGCAGTACTTC. This sequence encodes CASRRGLPGSYEQYF.

As concerns this clone: The identical CDR3 is also encoded by other nucleotide sequences in the sample. The chain combines TRBV18 with TRBJ1-5; D is undetermined. Trimming removed 2 bases from V and 7 bases from J, with 12 bases in between. Germline CDR1 and CDR2: KGHSH and LQKENI. The CDR3 extends over 14 amino acids. The CDR3 coding sequence is TGTGCCAGCTCACCAGGGAGGGAAGGACAGCCCCAGCATTTT. This codes for CASSPGREGQPQHF.

The DNA of the CDR3 is TGTGCCAGTAGTATGGCCGGGACAGGGAACACTGAAGCTTTCTTT. As protein: CASSMAGTGNTEAFF. The V gene is TRBV19, the J gene TRBJ1-1; 8 nucleotides match TRBD1. The CDR3 totals 15 residues. V gave up 3 bases and J gave up 1 base; unmatched junction bases: 4. Germline V gene sequence: CDR1 LNHDA, CDR2 SQIVND (reference sequence). The full variable domain, in which reference TRBV19 and TRBJ1-1 provide the parts outside the CDR3, is DGGITQSPKYLFRKEGQNVTLSCEQNLNHDAMYWYRQDPGQGLRLIYYSQIVNDFQKGDIAEGYSVSREKKESFPLTVTSAQKNPTAFYLCASSMAGTGNTEAFFGQGTRLTVV.

This clone appeared a single time. The CDR3 nucleotides are TGTGCCAGCAGCTTGGGCATCGCCTACGAGCAGTACTTC. Translating gives CASSLGIAYEQYF. The chain recombines TRBV5-6 with TRBJ2-7; D gene unclear. The germline gives CDR1 SGHDT, CDR2 YYEEEE. The CDR3 is made up of 13 amino acids. The ends were cut back, 0 bases at V and 2 bases at J, with 6 bases in the middle.